These 10 T cell receptor beta chains were sequenced from one sample in a study of PD-1 blockade in classical Hodgkin lymphoma. Sequencing was performed with immunoSEQ multiplex PCR; in TCRdb, only in-frame clones are kept and a portion is missing. The table includes about 61,000 clones, about 90% detected once. Regarding time point: cycle 4 day 1 (C4D1), after five to seven weeks of nivolumab. Every single patient, without exception, relapsed after autologous stem cell transplantation, and brentuximab vedotin exposure varied. The sample consisted of peripheral blood mononuclear cells (PBMCs), taken before the fourth cycle of nivolumab. These receptors originate from a human donor with classical Hodgkin lymphoma.

The chain employs TRBV7-2 and TRBJ2-1; no definite D call. This CDR3 contains 13 residues. Between the trimmed V and J ends, which lost 0 bases and 9 bases, there was a span of 9 bases. Germline values: CDR1 SGHTA, CDR2 FQGNSA. CDR3 residues: CASSLAFASEQFF. The CDR3 coding sequence is TGTGCCAGCAGCTTAGCTTTCGCGAGTGAGCAGTTCTTC. Full variable domain (outside the CDR3, taken from reference TRBV7-2 and TRBJ2-1): GAGVSQSPSNKVTEKGKDVELRCDPISGHTALYWYRQSLGQGLEFLIYFQGNSAPDKSGLPSDRFSAERTGGSVSTLTIQRTQQEDSAVYLCASSLAFASEQFFGPGTRLTVL.

The V and J genes are TRBV14 and TRBJ1-4; tentatively, D is TRBD1 (6 bases). CDR1 is SGHDN and CDR2 is FVKESK in the germline V gene. With 6 bases removed from V and 7 bases from J, the gap between germline ends came to 24 bases. CDR3 length: 17 residues. CDR3 coding DNA: TGTGCCAGCAGTCGAGCTGACAGGTCTTCGCGGAGTGAAAAACTGTTTTTT. It translates to CASSRADRSSRSEKLFF.

The V call is TRBV5-1, the J call TRBJ2-2; D unresolved. Trimming removed 7 bases at V and 1 base at J, with 14 bases between. This CDR3 is built from 15 residues. Per the germline V gene, CDR1 is SGHRS and CDR2 is YFSETQ. CDR3 sequence (DNA): TGCGCCAGCGAAGGTGGACGGAGGAACACCGGGGAGCTGTTTTTT. Translating it yields CASEGGRRNTGELFF.

The rearrangement links TRBV5-6 to TRBJ2-3, with TRBD1 matching over 7 bases. Germline V CDR1 and CDR2: SGHDT, YYEEEE. With V trimmed by 0 bases and J by 5 bases, 6 bases remained unmatched. This CDR3 comprises 15 residues. CDR3 sequence (DNA): TGTGCCAGCAGCTTGGTGCCAGGGGGAATAGATACGCAGTATTTT. This sequence encodes CASSLVPGGIDTQYF.

The chain is built from TRBV5-1 and TRBJ1-1, with a tentative D call TRBD1 (6 bases). Trimming took 4 bases from V and 0 from J, leaving 10 bases between them. The CDR3 loop spans 14 amino acids. The germline V gene encodes CDR1 SGHRS and CDR2 YFSETQ. This CDR3 is CASSEDSLNTEAFF. DNA of the CDR3: TGCGCCAGCAGCGAGGACAGCTTGAACACTGAAGCTTTCTTT.

The chain uses TRBV6-4 and TRBJ2-2; TRBD1 aligns across 8 bases. With V trimmed by 6 bases and J by 1 base, 7 bases remained unmatched. The CDR3 has 16 amino acids. Germline lookup yields CDR1 MRHNA and CDR2 SNTAGT. CDR3 in DNA: TGTGCCAGCAGCAAATGGGGGACAGGGAACACCGGGGAGCTGTTTTTT. Translated, it gives CASSKWGTGNTGELFF.

This chain joins TRBV6-1 and TRBJ1-2; 9 bases fit TRBD1. J gave up 3 bases and V 2 bases, and 19 bases lay outside the gene matches. This CDR3 has 20 amino acids. Germline V gene lookup returns CDR1 MNHNS and CDR2 SASEGT. CDR3 amino acids: CASSESFMRLRDRDDYGYTF. The CDR3 DNA reads TGTGCCAGCAGTGAATCGTTCATGCGTTTGCGGGACAGGGACGACTATGGCTACACCTTC.

V gene TRBV5-6 combines with J gene TRBJ1-5, with no clear D. The CDR3 has 13 residues. Germline V gives CDR1 SGHDT, CDR2 YYEEEE. V lost 0 bases to trimming and J lost 7 bases, with 8 bases between them. The CDR3 nucleotides read TGTGCCAGCAGCTTGGAGGGTAGGCAGCCCCAGCATTTT. This encodes CASSLEGRQPQHF.

The chain joins TRBV27 to TRBJ2-1; 7 bases are shared with TRBD1. Trimming took 4 bases from V and 2 from J; bases not matched to a gene: 2. Germline lookup yields CDR1 MNHEY and CDR2 SMNVEV (reference sequence). The CDR3 totals 14 residues. CDR3 protein: CASSWGQTYNEQFF. In DNA form, the CDR3 reads TGTGCCAGCAGTTGGGGACAGACCTACAATGAGCAGTTCTTC.

V is TRBV2 and J is TRBJ2-7; D ambiguous. Germline lookup yields CDR1 SNHLY and CDR2 FYNNEI. The V end was cut by 6 bases, the J end by 3 bases, with 9 bases between. The CDR3 has 12 residues. The CDR3 region is CASRAGYYEQYF. CDR3 in DNA: TGTGCCAGCAGGGCCGGGTACTACGAGCAGTACTTC. The whole variable domain, remainder taken from reference TRBV2 and TRBJ2-7, is EPEVTQTPSHQVTQMGQEVILRCVPISNHLYFYWYRQILGQKVEFLVSFYNNEISEKSEIFDDQFSVERPDGSNFTLKIRSTKLEDSAMYFCASRAGYYEQYFGPGTRLTVT.